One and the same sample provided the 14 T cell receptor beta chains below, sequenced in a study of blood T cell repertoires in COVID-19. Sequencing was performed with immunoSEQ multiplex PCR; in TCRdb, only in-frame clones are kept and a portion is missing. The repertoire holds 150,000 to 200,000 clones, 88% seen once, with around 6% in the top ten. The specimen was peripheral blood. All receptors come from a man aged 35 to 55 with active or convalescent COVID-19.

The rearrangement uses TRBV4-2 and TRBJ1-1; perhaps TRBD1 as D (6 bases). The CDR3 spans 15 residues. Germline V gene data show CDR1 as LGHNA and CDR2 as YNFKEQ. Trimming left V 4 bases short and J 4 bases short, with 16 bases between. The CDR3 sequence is CASSRAGATGTEAFF. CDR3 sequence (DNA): TGTGCCAGCAGCCGAGCGGGGGCCACGGGCACTGAAGCTTTCTTT.

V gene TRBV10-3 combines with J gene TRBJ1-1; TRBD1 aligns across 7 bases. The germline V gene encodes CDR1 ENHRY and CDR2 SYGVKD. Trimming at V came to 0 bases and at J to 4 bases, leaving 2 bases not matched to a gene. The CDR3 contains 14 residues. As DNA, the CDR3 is TGTGCCATCAGTGAGTCCCCAGGGGGCACTGAAGCTTTCTTT. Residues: CAISESPGGTEAFF.

The CDR3 here is CASGLTTINEKLFF. CDR3 DNA: TGTGCTAGTGGTTTGACGACAATTAATGAAAAACTGTTTTTT. The chain combines TRBV12-5 with TRBJ1-4; no clear D. This CDR3 spans 14 amino acids. Germline V gives CDR1 LGHNT, CDR2 FRNRAP. V was trimmed by 2 bases and J by 4 bases, leaving 8 bases between them.

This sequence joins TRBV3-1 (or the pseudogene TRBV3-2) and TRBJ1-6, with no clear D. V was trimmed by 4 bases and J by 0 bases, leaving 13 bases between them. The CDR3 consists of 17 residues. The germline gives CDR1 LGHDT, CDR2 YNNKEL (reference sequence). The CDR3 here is CASSLLPGSSYNSPLHF. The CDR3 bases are TGTGCCAGCAGCCTCCTACCGGGGAGCTCCTATAATTCACCCCTCCACTTT.

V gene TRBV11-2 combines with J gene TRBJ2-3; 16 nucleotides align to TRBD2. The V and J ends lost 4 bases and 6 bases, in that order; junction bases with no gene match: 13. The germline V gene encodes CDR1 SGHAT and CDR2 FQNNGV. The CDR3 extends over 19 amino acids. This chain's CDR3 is CASSSPTGTSGGVGDTQYF. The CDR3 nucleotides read TGTGCCAGCAGCTCCCCTACCGGGACTAGCGGGGGGGTGGGGGATACGCAGTATTTT. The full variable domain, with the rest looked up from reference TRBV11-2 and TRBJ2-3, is EAGVAQSPRYKIIEKRQSVAFWCNPISGHATLYWYQQILGQGPKLLIQFQNNGVVDDSQLPKDRFSAERLKGVDSTLKIQPAKLEDSAVYLCASSSPTGTSGGVGDTQYFGPGTRLTVL.

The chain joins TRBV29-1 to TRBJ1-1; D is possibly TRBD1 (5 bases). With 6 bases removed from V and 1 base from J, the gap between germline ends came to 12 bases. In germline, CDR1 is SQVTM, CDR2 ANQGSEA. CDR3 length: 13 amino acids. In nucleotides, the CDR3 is TGCAGCGTCCGGGAGGGGTGGAACACTGAAGCTTTCTTT. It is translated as CSVREGWNTEAFF.

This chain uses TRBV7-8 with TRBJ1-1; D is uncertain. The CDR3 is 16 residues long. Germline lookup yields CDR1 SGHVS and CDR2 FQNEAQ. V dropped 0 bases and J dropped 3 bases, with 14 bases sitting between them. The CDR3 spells CASSLASSGLDTEAFF. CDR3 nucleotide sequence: TGTGCCAGCAGCTTAGCTTCGTCCGGGTTAGACACTGAAGCTTTCTTT.

CDR3 in DNA: TGCGCCAGCAGCTTCCCAGGGGGCGCGACCGGGGAGCTGTTTTTT. Translation: CASSFPGGATGELFF. This chain links TRBV5-1 with TRBJ2-2, with 8 bases fitting TRBD1. CDR3 length equals 15 residues. CDR1 and CDR2 (germline): SGHRS, YFSETQ. The ends lost 2 bases at V and 5 bases at J; junction bases unmatched: 5.

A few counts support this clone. The CDR3 region is CASSEARSGGYQPQHF. The DNA for the CDR3 is TGTGCCAGCAGTGAAGCGCGATCAGGGGGATACCAGCCCCAGCATTTT. The V and J genes are TRBV2 and TRBJ1-5; 7 positions agree with TRBD1. V was pared by 0 bases and J by 7 bases, with 9 bases of the junction left unmatched. This CDR3 spans 16 amino acids. Germline V gene sequence: CDR1 SNHLY, CDR2 FYNNEI. Based on the CDR3 plus reference TRBV2 and TRBJ1-5, the full variable domain is EPEVTQTPSHQVTQMGQEVILRCVPISNHLYFYWYRQILGQKVEFLVSFYNNEISEKSEIFDDQFSVERPDGSNFTLKIRSTKLEDSAMYFCASSEARSGGYQPQHFGDGTRLSIL.

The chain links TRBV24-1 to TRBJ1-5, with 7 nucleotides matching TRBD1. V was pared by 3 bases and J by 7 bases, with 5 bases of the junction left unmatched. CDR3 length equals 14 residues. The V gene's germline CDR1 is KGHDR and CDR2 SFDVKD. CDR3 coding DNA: TGTGCCACCAGTGATGCCAAAGGGGGCCAGCCCCAGCATTTT. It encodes CATSDAKGGQPQHF.

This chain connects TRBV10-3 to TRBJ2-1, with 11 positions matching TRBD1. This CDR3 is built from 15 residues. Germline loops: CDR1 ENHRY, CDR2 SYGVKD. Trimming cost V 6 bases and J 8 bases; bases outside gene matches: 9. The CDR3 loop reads CAIRSGTGGLDEQFF. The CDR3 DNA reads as TGTGCCATCAGGTCCGGGACAGGGGGATTGGATGAGCAGTTCTTC.

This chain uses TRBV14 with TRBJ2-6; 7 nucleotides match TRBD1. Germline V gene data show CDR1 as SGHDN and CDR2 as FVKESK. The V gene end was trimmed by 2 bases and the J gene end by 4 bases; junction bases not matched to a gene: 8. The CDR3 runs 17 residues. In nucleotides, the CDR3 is TGTGCCAGCAGCCAACGCGCCGGGACAGCCGGGGCCAACGTCCTGACTTTC. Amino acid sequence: CASSQRAGTAGANVLTF.

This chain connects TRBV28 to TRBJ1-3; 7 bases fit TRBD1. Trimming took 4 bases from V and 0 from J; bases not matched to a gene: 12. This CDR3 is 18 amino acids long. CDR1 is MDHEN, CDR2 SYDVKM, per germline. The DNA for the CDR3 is TGTGCCAGCAGTTCCAGGGGGTACGGGACATTCTCTGGAAACACCATATATTTT. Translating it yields CASSSRGYGTFSGNTIYF.

The CDR3 sequence: CASSGPLGGAYYGYTF. The CDR3 nucleotides are TGTGCCAGCAGCGGGCCCCTAGGGGGGGCTTACTATGGCTACACCTTC. V and J are TRBV9 and TRBJ1-2; weak D call: TRBD1 (6 bases). The germline V gene has CDR1 SGDLS and CDR2 YYNGEE. Trimming left V 3 bases short and J 3 bases short, with 18 bases between. This CDR3 spans 16 amino acids.